This TCR beta chain is drawn from a study of shared clonotypes between healthy human individuals (dated by TCRdb to between 2020 and 2021). The study in broad terms: The cohort comprised two women and a few men aged 18 to 49 years. Leukapheresis yielded between about 0.8 and 9.5 billion PBMCs per donor. To estimate repertoire size and how much clonotype sharing occurs between individuals, the study deeply sequenced the blood TCR repertoires of several healthy adults. To increase sequencing depth and limit assay-specific biases, different laboratories used diverse techniques to prepare libraries and sequence TCR repertoires. For each donor, CD4 naive and CD4 memory were each given three plates, CD8 naive was given two plates, and CD8 memory was given one plate. Overall study outcomes, separate from this receptor: Sampling was limited to blood, and TCR repertoires in tissue likely differ from TCR repertoires in blood. When several donors were compared, the shared fraction of clonotypes was roughly 5% for naive CD4, around 4% for naive CD8, roughly 2.5% for memory CD4, and roughly 0.43% for memory CD8. Naive subsets generally had larger estimated clonotype richness than memory subsets did. Compared with non-shared clonotypes, clonotypes shared by all four sorted-subset donors had higher generation probabilities. Because the study included only a small number of donors, the genetic and exposure-history diversity represented was limited. Pairwise subsampling indicated that sequencing depth was expected to affect the degree of clonotype sharing among donors. Incomplete sequencing was indicated by rarefaction of sorted-subset datasets, despite the large sequencing depth.

Donors were healthy HIV-negative adults with no recently reported acute infections or vaccinations. Every donor was a Caucasian adult living in Nashville, Tennessee, USA. CD4+ T cells were enriched by magnetic negative selection, after which naive cells were positively selected on CD45RA and the negative fraction was taken as the memory subset. Blood was collected by leukapheresis, and PBMCs were isolated by Ficoll-Histopaque density gradient centrifugation and then cryopreserved in liquid nitrogen vapor phase. Purity and quantity of every magnetically sorted T cell population were checked by analytical flow cytometry. Genomic DNA was isolated from every sorted fraction and measured by UV absorbance on a Nanodrop 2000c. Using the deep immunoSEQ assay, multiplex PCR amplified TCR CDR3 regions from genomic DNA. Genomic DNA extracted from each cell subset was distributed evenly over all wells of several immunoSEQ 96-well plates, and each plate served as one replicate. Each replicate PCR for sorted subsets received around 200 ng genomic DNA, equal to about 30,000 T cell genomes. The purified libraries were quantified using a Qubit 3.0 fluorometer, sized with a Bioanalyzer 2100, and then quantified again using the KAPA Library Quantification kit. Every immunoSEQ 96-well plate was sequenced on a dedicated single-read 150-cycle Illumina NextSeq 550 flow cell. The paper's data handling went like this. Because the immunoSEQ output held only junctional sequences and lacked quality scores, the filtering could not match the filtering applied to full-length reads. Sequences were annotated with PyIR, a Python wrapper for IgBLAST v1.9, and V/J genes and CDR3 were assigned using IMGT germline references. Any read was removed if the V/J assignment was weak (E-value above 1e-6), the CDR3 was missing, or the read contained stop codons, out-of-frame junctions, or ambiguous translated residues. V3J clonotypes were defined by identical inferred V gene, J gene, and CDR3 amino acid sequence. The percentage overlap between two repertoires was calculated by dividing the number of shared unique clonotypes by the size of the smaller repertoire. Three approaches were used to assess repertoire richness: RTK rarefaction, the Chao1 estimator, and Recon v2.1 estimates of unobserved clonotypes. OLGA was used to compute generation probabilities for all TCRbeta clonotypes that the gDNA method yielded from a few donors. TCRdb retrieved this table from immuneACCESS and kept in-frame rearrangements only. Not all clones are present; in checked studies, unresolved V genes account for under half, and no reason is known for the remainder. The V and J calls and clone size are taken from that table; D and trimming were inferred from the DNA. In all, the sample holds approximately 1,000,000 clones, and 60% to 85% of those were seen once. The ten largest clones add up to 0.85% to 1% of the sample.

Of note for this clone: Its antigen target is currently unknown. There are no base qualities to consult, and no much larger clone falls within one base.

This receptor was obtained from a man younger than 35 in good health. Some clones in this sample may be carry-over from other donors' samples. Sequenced input: memory CD4+ T cells from PBMCs. Per the publication, the cell subset or site label means: CD45RA-negative fraction.

The nucleotide sequence reads as follows: TGTGCCAGCAGTTACCAACAGGGAGAGACCCAGTACTTC. Translated, it gives CASSYQQGETQYF. This sequence uses TRBV6-5 and TRBJ2-5, with a weak D call of TRBD1 (6 bases match). V was cut back by 2 bases and J by 4 bases, leaving a gap of 8 bases between them. Via the germline V gene, CDR1 is MNHEY and CDR2 SVGAGI. CDR3 length: 13 amino acids, cysteine to phenylalanine. Here the CDR3 DNA is all that survives: 39 bases in frame from base 1.